Sequencing of this TCR beta chain was carried out in a study of T cell responses to AZD1222 COVID-19 vaccine. Findings and caveats of the study: Most donors were white British and more were female, and clonal diversity was possibly underestimated. At study baseline, merely six AZD1222 recipients were seropositive. Spike-specific TCR breadth and depth were elevated following two AZD1222 doses.

About this clone itself: Antigen: not known.

The assay was immunoSEQ multiplex PCR, and TCRdb's table has in-frame clones only and misses some. There are about 93,000 clones in the sample; approximately 90% occur only once, and about 2.4% lies in the top ten. The CDR3 consists of 15 residues. The V end was cut by 2 bases, the J end by 1 base, with 10 bases between. Looked up from germline, CDR1 is SGHAT and CDR2 is FQDESV (reference sequence). The V and J genes are TRBV11-1 and TRBJ2-3, with D tentatively TRBD1 (6 bases). Source: peripheral blood, taken 28 days after the second AZD1222 dose. This receptor was taken from an adult who received the AZD1222 COVID-19 vaccine. CDR3: CASSLRGYGTDTQYF. CDR3 in DNA: TGTGCCAGCAGCTTAAGGGGGTATGGCACAGATACGCAGTATTTT.